This TCR beta chain was captured in a study of T-cell memory formation after mild COVID-19. The J segment lost 2 bases and the V segment lost 6 bases, leaving 7 bases of the junction unmatched. CDR3 size: 14 residues. Germline V lookup: CDR1 LNHDA, CDR2 SQIVND (reference sequence). Using its own MiXCR run on the 5' RACE reads, TCRdb lists one record per CDR3 protein. This table has approximately 350,000 distinct CDR3 sequences, under 30% appearing once. The sequenced sample consisted of PBMCs or a T cell subset sorted from them (not recorded which). The chain couples TRBV19 to TRBJ2-7, with 7 bases fitting TRBD1. This clonotype was sampled from an adult woman who had mild COVID-19 (a few samples of this study predate the infection). Cell type and time point are not known. In DNA, the CDR3 is TGTGCCAGTAGCCGGGACAGCGTTGCCTACGAGCAGTACTTC. Protein: CASSRDSVAYEQYF.